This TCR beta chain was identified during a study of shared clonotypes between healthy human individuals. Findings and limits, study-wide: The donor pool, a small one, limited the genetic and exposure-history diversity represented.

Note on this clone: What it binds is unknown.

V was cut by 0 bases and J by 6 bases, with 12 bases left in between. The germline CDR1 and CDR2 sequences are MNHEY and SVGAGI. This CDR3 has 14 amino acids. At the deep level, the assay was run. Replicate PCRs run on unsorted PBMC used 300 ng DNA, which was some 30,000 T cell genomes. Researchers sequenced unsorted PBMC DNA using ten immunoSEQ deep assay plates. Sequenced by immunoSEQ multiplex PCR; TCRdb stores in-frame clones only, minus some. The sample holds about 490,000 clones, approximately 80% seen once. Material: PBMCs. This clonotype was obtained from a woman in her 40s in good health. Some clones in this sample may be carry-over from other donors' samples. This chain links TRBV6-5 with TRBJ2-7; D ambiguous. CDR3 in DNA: TGTGCCAGCAGTTACTCGATAGATGGCGGCGAGCAGTACTTC. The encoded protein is CASSYSIDGGEQYF.